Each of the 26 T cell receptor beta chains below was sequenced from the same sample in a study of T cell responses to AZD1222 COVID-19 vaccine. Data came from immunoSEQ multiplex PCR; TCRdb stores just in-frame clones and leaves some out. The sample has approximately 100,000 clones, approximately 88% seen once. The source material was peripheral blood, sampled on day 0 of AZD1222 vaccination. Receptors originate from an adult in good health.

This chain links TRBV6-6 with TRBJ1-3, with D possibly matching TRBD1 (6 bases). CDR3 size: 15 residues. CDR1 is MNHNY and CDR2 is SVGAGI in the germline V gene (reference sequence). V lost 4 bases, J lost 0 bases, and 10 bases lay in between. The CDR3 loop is CASSFGQYSGNTIYF. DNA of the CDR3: TGTGCCAGCAGTTTCGGACAGTACTCTGGAAACACCATATATTTT.

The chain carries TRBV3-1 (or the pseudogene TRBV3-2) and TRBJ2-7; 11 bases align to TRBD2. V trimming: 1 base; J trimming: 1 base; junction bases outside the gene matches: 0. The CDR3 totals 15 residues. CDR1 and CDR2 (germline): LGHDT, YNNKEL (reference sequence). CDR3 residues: CASSQGLAGSYEQYF. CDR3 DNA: TGTGCCAGCAGCCAAGGACTAGCGGGGTCCTACGAGCAGTACTTC.

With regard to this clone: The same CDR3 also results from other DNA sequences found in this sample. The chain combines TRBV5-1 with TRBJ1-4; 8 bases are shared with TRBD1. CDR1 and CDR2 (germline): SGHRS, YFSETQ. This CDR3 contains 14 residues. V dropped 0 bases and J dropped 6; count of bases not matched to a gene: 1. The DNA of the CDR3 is TGCGCCAGCAGCTTGGCAGGGGGCGATGAAAAACTGTTTTTT. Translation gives CASSLAGGDEKLFF.

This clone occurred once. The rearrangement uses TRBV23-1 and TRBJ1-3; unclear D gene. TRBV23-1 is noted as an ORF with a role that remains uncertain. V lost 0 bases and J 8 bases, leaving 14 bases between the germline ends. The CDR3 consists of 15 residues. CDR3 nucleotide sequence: TGCGCCAGCAGTCAATCTATATCCGGCGTAGACACCATATATTTT. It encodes CASSQSISGVDTIYF.

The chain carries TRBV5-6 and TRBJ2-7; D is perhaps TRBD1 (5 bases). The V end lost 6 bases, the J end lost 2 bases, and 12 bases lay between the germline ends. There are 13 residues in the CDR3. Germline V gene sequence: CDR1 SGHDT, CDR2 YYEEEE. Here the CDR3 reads CASTKTEPYEQYF. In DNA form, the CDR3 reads TGTGCCAGCACTAAGACAGAGCCCTACGAGCAGTACTTC.

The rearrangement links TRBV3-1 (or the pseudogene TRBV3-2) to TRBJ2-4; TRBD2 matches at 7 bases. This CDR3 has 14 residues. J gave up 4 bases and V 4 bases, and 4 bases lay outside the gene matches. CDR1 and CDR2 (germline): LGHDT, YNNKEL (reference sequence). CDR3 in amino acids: CASSPASGKNIQYF. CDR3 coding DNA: TGTGCCAGCAGCCCAGCTAGCGGAAAAAACATTCAGTACTTC.

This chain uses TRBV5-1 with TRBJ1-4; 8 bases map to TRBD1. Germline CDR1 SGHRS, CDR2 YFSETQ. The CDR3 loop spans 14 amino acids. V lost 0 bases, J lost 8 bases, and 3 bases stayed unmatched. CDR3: CASSLGQGLEKLFF. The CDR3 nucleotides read TGCGCCAGCAGCTTGGGACAGGGGTTAGAAAAACTGTTTTTT.

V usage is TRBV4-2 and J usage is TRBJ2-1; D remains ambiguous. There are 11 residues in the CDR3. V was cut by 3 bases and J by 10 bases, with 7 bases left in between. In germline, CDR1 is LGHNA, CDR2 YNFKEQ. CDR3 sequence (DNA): TGTGCCAGCAGCCACTTGCGAGAGCAGTTCTTC. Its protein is CASSHLREQFF.

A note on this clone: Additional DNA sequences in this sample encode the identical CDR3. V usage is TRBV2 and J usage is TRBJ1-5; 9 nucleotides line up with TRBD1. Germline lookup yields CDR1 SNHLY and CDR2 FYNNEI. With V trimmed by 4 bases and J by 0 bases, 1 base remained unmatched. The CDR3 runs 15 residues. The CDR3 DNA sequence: TGTGCCAGCAGTGGACAGGGGGTTAGCAATCAGCCCCAGCATTTT. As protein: CASSGQGVSNQPQHF.

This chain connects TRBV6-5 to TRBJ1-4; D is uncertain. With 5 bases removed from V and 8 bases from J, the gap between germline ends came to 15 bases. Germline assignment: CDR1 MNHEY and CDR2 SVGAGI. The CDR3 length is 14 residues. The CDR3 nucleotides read TGTGCCAGCAGTAGGCAGAAGGAAAGGGAAAAACTGTTTTTT. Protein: CASSRQKEREKLFF.

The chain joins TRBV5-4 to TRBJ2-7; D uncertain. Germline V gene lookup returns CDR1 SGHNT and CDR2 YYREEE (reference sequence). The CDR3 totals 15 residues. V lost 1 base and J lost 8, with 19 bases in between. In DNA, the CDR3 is TGTGCCAGCAGCTTGTTTGCCGAGTTGAGTAGGAAGCAGTACTTC. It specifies CASSLFAELSRKQYF.

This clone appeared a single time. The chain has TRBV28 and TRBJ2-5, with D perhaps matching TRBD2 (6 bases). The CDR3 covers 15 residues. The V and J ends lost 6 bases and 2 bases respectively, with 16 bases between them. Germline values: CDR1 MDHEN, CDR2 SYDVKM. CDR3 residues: CASRSARAGQETQYF. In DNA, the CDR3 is TGTGCCAGCAGAAGCGCTCGGGCGGGGCAAGAGACCCAGTACTTC.

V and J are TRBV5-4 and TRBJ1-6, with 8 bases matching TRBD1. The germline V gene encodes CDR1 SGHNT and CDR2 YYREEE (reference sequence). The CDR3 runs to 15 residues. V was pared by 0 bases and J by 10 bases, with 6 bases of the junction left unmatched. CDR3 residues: CASSLDRSGGSPLHF. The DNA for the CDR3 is TGTGCCAGCAGCTTGGATCGGTCAGGGGGCTCACCCCTCCACTTT. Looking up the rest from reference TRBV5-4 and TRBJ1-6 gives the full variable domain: ETGVTQSPTHLIKTRGQQVTLRCSSQSGHNTVSWYQQALGQGPQFIFQYYREEENGRGNFPPRFSGLQFPNYSSELNVNALELDDSALYLCASSLDRSGGSPLHFGNGTRLTVT.

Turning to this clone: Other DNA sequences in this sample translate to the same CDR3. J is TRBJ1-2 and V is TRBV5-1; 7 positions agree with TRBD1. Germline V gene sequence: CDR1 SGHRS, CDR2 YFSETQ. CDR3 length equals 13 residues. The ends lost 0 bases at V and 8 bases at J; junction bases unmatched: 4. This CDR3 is CASSLDRGGGYTF. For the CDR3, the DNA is TGCGCCAGCAGCTTGGACAGGGGTGGAGGCTACACCTTC.

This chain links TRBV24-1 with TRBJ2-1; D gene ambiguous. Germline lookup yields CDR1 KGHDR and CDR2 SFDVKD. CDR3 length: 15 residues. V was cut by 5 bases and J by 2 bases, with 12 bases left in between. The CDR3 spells CATSGNENAYNEQFF. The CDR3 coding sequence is TGTGCCACCAGTGGTAATGAGAACGCCTACAATGAGCAGTTCTTC.

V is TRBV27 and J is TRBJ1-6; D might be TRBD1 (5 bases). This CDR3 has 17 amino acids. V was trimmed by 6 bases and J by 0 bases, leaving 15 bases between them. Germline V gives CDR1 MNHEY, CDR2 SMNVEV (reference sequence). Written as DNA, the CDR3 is TGTGCCAGCAGCTTGCTCCCAGGGAGCTCCTATAATTCACCCCTCCACTTT. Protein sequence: CASSLLPGSSYNSPLHF.

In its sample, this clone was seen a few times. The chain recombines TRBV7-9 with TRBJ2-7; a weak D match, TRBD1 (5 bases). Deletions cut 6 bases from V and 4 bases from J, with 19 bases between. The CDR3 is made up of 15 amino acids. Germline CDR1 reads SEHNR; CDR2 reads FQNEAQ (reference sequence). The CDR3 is CASSPRQRSEYEQYF. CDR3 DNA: TGTGCCAGCAGTCCGAGACAGCGCAGCGAATACGAGCAGTACTTC.

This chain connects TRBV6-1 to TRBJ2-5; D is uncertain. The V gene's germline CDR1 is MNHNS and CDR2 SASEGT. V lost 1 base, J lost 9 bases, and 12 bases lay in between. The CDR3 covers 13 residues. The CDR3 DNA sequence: TGTGCCAGCAGTGAAGGTCGATCCGCGGCCCAGTACTTC. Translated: CASSEGRSAAQYF.

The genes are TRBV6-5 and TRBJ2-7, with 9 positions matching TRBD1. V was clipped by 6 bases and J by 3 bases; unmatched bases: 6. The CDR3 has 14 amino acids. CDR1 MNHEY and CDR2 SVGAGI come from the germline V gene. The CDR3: CASSPGTGYYEQYF. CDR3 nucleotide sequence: TGTGCCAGCAGCCCCGGGACAGGGTACTACGAGCAGTACTTC.

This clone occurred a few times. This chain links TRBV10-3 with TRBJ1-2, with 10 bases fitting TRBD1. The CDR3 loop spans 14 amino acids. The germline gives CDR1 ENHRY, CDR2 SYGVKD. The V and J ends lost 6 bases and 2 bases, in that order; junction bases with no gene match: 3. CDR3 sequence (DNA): TGTGCCATCAGACCGGGACAGGGGAACTATGGCTACACCTTC. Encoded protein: CAIRPGQGNYGYTF.

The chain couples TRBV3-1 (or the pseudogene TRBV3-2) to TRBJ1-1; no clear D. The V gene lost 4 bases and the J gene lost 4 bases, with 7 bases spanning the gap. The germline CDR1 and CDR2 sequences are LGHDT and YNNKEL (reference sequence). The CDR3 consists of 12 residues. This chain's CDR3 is CASSRGSTEAFF. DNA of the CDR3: TGTGCCAGCAGCCGTGGGAGCACTGAAGCTTTCTTT.

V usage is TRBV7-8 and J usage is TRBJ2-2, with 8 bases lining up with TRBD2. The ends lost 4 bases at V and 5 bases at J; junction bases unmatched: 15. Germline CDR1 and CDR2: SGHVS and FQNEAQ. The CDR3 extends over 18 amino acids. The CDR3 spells CASSSARLAGEKTGELFF. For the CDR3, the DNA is TGTGCCAGCAGCTCAGCCCGTCTAGCGGGTGAGAAGACCGGGGAGCTGTTTTTT.

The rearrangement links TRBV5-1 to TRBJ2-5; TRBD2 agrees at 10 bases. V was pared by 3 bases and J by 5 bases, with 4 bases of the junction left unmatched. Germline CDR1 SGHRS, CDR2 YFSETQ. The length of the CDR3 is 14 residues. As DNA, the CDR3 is TGCGCCAGCAGCTCAGCGGGGGGGCGGGAGACCCAGTACTTC. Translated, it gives CASSSAGGRETQYF. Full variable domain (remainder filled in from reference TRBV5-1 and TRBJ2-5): KAGVTQTPRYLIKTRGQQVTLSCSPISGHRSVSWYQQTPGQGLQFLFEYFSETQRNKGNFPGRFSGRQFSNSRSEMNVSTLELGDSALYLCASSSAGGRETQYFGPGTRLLVL.

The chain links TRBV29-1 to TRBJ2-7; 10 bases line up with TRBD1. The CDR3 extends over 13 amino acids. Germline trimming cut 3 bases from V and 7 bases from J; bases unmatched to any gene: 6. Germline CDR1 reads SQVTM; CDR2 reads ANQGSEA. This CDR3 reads CSVDRTGGQEQYF. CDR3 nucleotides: TGCAGCGTTGATCGGACAGGGGGGCAAGAGCAGTACTTC.

This CDR3 is CASSELQRANSNQPQHF. The CDR3 nucleotides read TGCGCCAGCAGTGAGTTACAGCGAGCAAATAGCAATCAGCCCCAGCATTTT. V usage is TRBV10-1 and J usage is TRBJ1-5; D call uncertain. Trimming took 1 base from V and 0 from J, leaving 13 bases between them. Looked up from germline, CDR1 is WNHNN and CDR2 is SYGVQD (reference sequence). The CDR3 extends over 17 amino acids.

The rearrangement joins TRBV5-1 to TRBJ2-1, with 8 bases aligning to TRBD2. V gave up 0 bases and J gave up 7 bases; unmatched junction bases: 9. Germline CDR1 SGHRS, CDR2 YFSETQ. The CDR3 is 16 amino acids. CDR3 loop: CASSLGYPGGGNEQFF. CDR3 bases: TGCGCCAGCAGCTTGGGTTATCCGGGAGGGGGTAATGAGCAGTTCTTC.